This T cell receptor beta chain was recorded in a study of metastatic and nonmetastatic thyroid tumors. Authors' processing steps: The study took CDR3 differences across clinicopathological groups and made a distant-metastasis classifier for papillary thyroid cancer from them. TCRdb re-called clones via MiXCR from the PCR reads. In this record, the V and J calls reflect TCRdb's handling and not the investigators' own analysis. The table lists 23,000 or so clones, approximately 20% of them singletons. Prior to thyroid surgery, none of the patients had received any treatment. There are many counts of this clone. Germline CDR1 and CDR2: MDHEN and SYDVKM. Trimming pared 2 bases from V and 5 bases from J, leaving 5 bases between. The CDR3 contains 12 residues.

This receptor was taken from a female donor with papillary thyroid cancer or a benign thyroid nodule (not recorded which). Some clones in this sample may be carry-over from other donors' samples. Sequencing was done on a sample of blood. The V gene is TRBV28, the J gene TRBJ2-3, with D uncertain. In DNA form, the CDR3 reads TGTGCCAGCAGTTTAAAAGGAGATACGCAGTATTTT. Residues: CASSLKGDTQYF.